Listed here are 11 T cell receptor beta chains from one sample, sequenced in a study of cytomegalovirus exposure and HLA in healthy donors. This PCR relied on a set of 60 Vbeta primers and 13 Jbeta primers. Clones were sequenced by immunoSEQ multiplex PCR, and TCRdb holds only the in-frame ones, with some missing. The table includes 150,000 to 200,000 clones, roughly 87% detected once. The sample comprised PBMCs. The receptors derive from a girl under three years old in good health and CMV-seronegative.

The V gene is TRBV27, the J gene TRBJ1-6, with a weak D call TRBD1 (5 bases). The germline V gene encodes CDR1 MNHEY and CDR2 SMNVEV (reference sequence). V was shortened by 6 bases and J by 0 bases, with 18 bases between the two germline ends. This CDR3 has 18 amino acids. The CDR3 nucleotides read TGTGCCAGCAGCTCCCGATGGGGGGGGAGCTCCTATAATTCACCCCTCCACTTT. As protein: CASSSRWGGSSYNSPLHF.

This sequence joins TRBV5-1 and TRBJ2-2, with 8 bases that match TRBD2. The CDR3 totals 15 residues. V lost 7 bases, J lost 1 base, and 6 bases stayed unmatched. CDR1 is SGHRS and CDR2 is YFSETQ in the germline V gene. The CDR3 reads CASGPSGGNTGELFF. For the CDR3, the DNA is TGCGCCAGCGGACCAAGCGGGGGGAACACCGGGGAGCTGTTTTTT.

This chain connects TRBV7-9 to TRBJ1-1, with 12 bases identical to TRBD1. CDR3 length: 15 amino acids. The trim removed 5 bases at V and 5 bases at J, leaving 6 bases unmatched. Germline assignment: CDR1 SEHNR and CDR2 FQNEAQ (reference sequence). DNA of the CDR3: TGTGCCAGCAGCAACCGGGACAGGGGGCATACTGAAGCTTTCTTT. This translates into CASSNRDRGHTEAFF.

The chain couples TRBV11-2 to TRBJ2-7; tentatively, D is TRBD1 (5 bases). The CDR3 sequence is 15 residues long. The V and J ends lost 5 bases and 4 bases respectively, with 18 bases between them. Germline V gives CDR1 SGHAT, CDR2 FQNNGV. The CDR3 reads CASSPGQGVGYEQYF. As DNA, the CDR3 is TGTGCCAGCAGCCCAGGTCAGGGTGTGGGTTACGAGCAGTACTTC. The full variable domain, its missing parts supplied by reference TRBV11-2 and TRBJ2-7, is EAGVAQSPRYKIIEKRQSVAFWCNPISGHATLYWYQQILGQGPKLLIQFQNNGVVDDSQLPKDRFSAERLKGVDSTLKIQPAKLEDSAVYLCASSPGQGVGYEQYFGPGTRLTVT.

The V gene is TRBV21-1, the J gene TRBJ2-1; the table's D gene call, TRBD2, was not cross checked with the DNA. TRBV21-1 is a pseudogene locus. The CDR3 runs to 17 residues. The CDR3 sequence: CASSLRLAGGPCNEQFF. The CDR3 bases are TGTGCCAGCAGCCTTCGACTAGCGGGAGGCCCCTGCAATGAGCAGTTCTTC.

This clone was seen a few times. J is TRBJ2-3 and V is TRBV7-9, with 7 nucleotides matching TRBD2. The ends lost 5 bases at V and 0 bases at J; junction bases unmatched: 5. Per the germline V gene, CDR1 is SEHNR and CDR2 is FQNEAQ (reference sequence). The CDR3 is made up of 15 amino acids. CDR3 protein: CASSSSGPSTDTQYF. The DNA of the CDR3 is TGTGCCAGCAGCAGTAGCGGGCCTAGCACAGATACGCAGTATTTT.

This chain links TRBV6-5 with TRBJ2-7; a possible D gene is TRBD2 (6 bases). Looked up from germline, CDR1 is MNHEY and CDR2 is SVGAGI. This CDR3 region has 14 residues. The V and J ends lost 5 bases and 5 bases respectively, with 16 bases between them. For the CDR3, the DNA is TGTGCCAGCAGTCAAACGCGGGGACGGGACGAGCAGTACTTC. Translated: CASSQTRGRDEQYF.

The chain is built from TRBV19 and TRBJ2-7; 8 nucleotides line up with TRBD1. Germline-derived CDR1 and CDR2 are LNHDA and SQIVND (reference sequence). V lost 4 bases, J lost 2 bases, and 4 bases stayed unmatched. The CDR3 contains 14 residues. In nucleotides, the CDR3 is TGTGCCAGTAGTAGGGACAGGCCAACCTACGAGCAGTACTTC. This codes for CASSRDRPTYEQYF.

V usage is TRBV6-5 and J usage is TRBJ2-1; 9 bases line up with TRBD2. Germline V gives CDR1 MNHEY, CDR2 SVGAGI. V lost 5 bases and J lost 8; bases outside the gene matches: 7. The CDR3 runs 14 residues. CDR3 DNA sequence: TGTGCCAGCAGTCTTGTGCGGGGGGGCCATGAGCAGTTCTTC. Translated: CASSLVRGGHEQFF.

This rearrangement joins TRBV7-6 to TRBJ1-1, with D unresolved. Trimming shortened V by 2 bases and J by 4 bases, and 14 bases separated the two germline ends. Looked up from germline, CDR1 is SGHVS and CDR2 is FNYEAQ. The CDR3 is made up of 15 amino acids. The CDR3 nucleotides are TGTGCCAGCAGCTTAAGTGAGGGAGGTACCACTGAAGCTTTCTTT. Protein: CASSLSEGGTTEAFF.

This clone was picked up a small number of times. CDR3 bases: TGTGCCAGCAGCAGACAGGGGGCGTTGGAGCCCCAGCATTTT. It translates to CASSRQGALEPQHF. The chain couples TRBV6-1 to TRBJ1-5; 10 positions match TRBD1. The germline CDR1 and CDR2 sequences are MNHNS and SASEGT. Losses at the gene ends were 6 bases for V and 8 bases for J; bases not matched to a gene: 7. The CDR3 extends over 14 amino acids.